This T cell receptor (beta chain) was sequenced during a study of blood T cell repertoires in COVID-19 (dated by TCRdb to 2020 to 2021). About the study as a whole: Samples covering the acute and convalescent phases of COVID-19 were provided by collaborators in the United States, Italy and Spain. The repertoires were released in a freely available public database intended as a resource for research on the immune response to SARS-CoV-2. Where available, HLA class I and class II types were obtained from metadata supplied by the sample provider rather than from assay-based typing. Deeply sampled blood TCRbeta repertoires from subjects exposed to, actively infected with, or recovered from COVID-19 were included in the dataset. Samples came from the ongoing ImmuneRACE study (first 160 participants) plus 1,254 subjects from 6 global collaborators. The prospective study material was composed of cDNA or gDNA derived from T cells, B-cell-depleted T cells, or PBMCs. Sample metadata almost always included a de-identified subject ID, COVID-19 status, age in years and sex. Study-level results and caveats: Clinical and demographic metadata were provided uncurated, with the amount varying by source and participant.

The germline V gene (reference sequence) specifies LNHNV as CDR1 and YYDKDF as CDR2. The CDR3 goes from the cysteine to the phenylalanine over 15 residues. CDR3 DNA is the only sequence kept; it has 45 bases, read in frame from the first base. Ends trimmed: V by 3 bases, J by 4 bases; bases unmatched to a gene: 4. This clone was seen a handful of times. What antigen it recognizes has not been identified. Within one base of it there is no much larger clone, and no base qualities were kept. Whole blood was collected in K2EDTA tubes by collaborating institutions according to the institutions' own protocols. Collaborator samples were shipped for TCRbeta analysis as frozen whole blood, isolated PBMCs, or DNA extracted from either sample type. TCRbeta CDR3 regions were amplified from genomic DNA using the immunoSEQ Assay, a bias-controlled multiplex PCR. Under the source paper's analysis protocol: Within the assay, amplification of reference gene primers was used to estimate how many nucleated cells each sample contained. To quantify the absolute abundance of each unique TCRbeta CDR3 rearrangement, sequence reads were collapsed and filtered. Productive Simpson clonality was computed per sample as the square root of Simpson's diversity index over productive rearrangements. TCRdb provides this immuneACCESS table in a form limited to in-frame rearrangements. Some clones are lacking; in checked studies, under half of them reflect an unresolved V gene, and why the rest are absent is not known. V and J calls and clone size are those listed in that table; D and trimming were worked out from the DNA. In this sample the table shows approximately 170,000 clones, about 86% of which occur a single time. The top ten constitute about 8.6% of the sample.

The V and J genes are TRBV15 and TRBJ2-2, and 8 junction bases match TRBD2. This TCR was sampled from a man between 45 and 60 years old with active or convalescent COVID-19. Sequencing input: peripheral blood. CDR3 region: CATSSSGKGTGELFF. The sequenced DNA is TGTGCCACCAGCAGTAGCGGGAAGGGCACCGGGGAGCTGTTTTTT.